These T cell receptor beta chains were read from a single sample in a study of cytomegalovirus exposure and HLA in healthy donors. TCRdb's copy holds only in-frame clones and misses some; the assay was immunoSEQ multiplex PCR. The sample carries about 99,000 clones, almost 80% recorded once. The sequencing input was PBMCs. The receptors derive from a man aged 50 to 60 in good health and CMV-seropositive. Both conserved end residues are part of each CDR3. D genes are given only for firm matches. Rows may omit the clone size; those that give it use once, few, many or a size class.

-	TRBV7-2	few	TRBJ2-7	TGTGCCAGCAGCCCCGATAGCCAGCTTCAGCAGTACTTC	CASSPDSQLQQYF
-	TRBV19	-	TRBJ1-4	TGTGCCAGTAGTGTACAGGGTACTAATGAAAAACTGTTTTTT	CASSVQGTNEKLFF
-	TRBV28	few	TRBJ2-7	TGTGCCAGCAGTTTCCTAGCCCCATATTTCTACGAGCAGTACTTC	CASSFLAPYFYEQYF
TRBD2	TRBV7-2	-	TRBJ2-5	TGTGCCAGCAGCACCCTAGCGGGAGGGTATGAGACCCAGTACTTC	CASSTLAGGYETQYF
-	TRBV15	-	TRBJ2-7	TGTGCCACCAGCAGAGATCGGGTCAGTTCCTACGAGCAGTACTTC	CATSRDRVSSYEQYF
TRBD2	TRBV5-6	-	TRBJ2-7	TGTGCCAGCAGCGCAGGGACTAGCGGGAGCTACGAGCAGTACTTC	CASSAGTSGSYEQYF
-	TRBV7-9	-	TRBJ2-5	TGTGCCAGCAGCCCCCTCGACATGCGCCAAGAGACCCAGTACTTC	CASSPLDMRQETQYF
-	TRBV4-2	-	TRBJ1-5	TGTGCCAGCAGCCAAGAGGAGGGTGCATACAATCAGCCCCAGCATTTT	CASSQEEGAYNQPQHF
-	TRBV27	few	TRBJ1-6	TGTGCCAGCGGCCCGTTTTTTAATAATTCACCCCTCCACTTT	CASGPFFNNSPLHF
TRBD2	TRBV6-1	-	TRBJ2-1	TGTGCCAGCAGACTCCTAGCGGGAGGGTACAATGAGCAGTTCTTC	CASRLLAGGYNEQFF
TRBD2	TRBV28	-	TRBJ2-7	TGTGCCAGCAGTTTAACTAGCGGTAATACCTACGAGCAGTACTTC	CASSLTSGNTYEQYF
TRBD1	TRBV5-1	-	TRBJ2-5	TGCGCCAGCAACCCCACAGGGGGACAAGAGACCCAGTACTTC	CASNPTGGQETQYF
-	TRBV10-3	-	TRBJ1-2	TGTGCCATCAGTGATGGACCCAAGCAGGGCTATGGCTACACCTTC	CAISDGPKQGYGYTF
TRBD1	TRBV7-2	-	TRBJ1-5	TGTGCCAGCAGCTTATCCGGACAGGCAGCCCAGCATTTT	CASSLSGQAAQHF
TRBD2	TRBV6-6	-	TRBJ2-7	TGTGCCAGCAGTTACTCGACCGGGAGGGATACATACGAGCAGTACTTC	CASSYSTGRDTYEQYF
-	TRBV5-1	-	TRBJ1-4	TGCGCCAGCAGCTCCACCGGGATGGAAGAAAAACTGTTTTTT	CASSSTGMEEKLFF
TRBD1	TRBV28	-	TRBJ2-5	TGTGCCAGCAGTTCCCCCACCTTCTCCGGGACAGGGCCGCGGGAGCAGTACTTC	CASSSPTFSGTGPREQYF
-	TRBV9	once	TRBJ2-2	TGTGCCAGCAGCACTAAACAGGGGAACACCGGGGAGCTGTTTTTT	CASSTKQGNTGELFF
TRBD1	TRBV6-9	once	TRBJ2-7	TGTGCCAGCAGTTCGGGACAGGCTTACTACGGGCAGTACTTC	CASSSGQAYYGQYF
TRBD2	TRBV19	-	TRBJ2-2	TGTGCCAGTAAGGGAGGGTGGTCGAACACCGGGGAGCTGTTTTTT	CASKGGWSNTGELFF
TRBD1	TRBV7-8	-	TRBJ1-1	TGTGCCAGCAGCCCGACAGGGGGGGACACTGAAGCTTTCTTT	CASSPTGGDTEAFF
TRBD2	TRBV6-1	-	TRBJ2-7	TGTGCCAGCAGTGAAGCGGGGAGGGGTTCTTACTCCTACGAGCAGTACTTC	CASSEAGRGSYSYEQYF
TRBD1	TRBV5-1	-	TRBJ1-6	TGCGCCAGCAGCTTGAGGGATGATCCGGGACAGAATTCACCCCTCCACTTT	CASSLRDDPGQNSPLHF
TRBD1	TRBV7-2	-	TRBJ2-2	TGTGCCAGCAGCCGGACAGGGGCGAACACCGGGGAGCTGTTTTTT	CASSRTGANTGELFF
TRBD2	TRBV7-9	-	TRBJ2-7	TGTGCCAGCAGCTTTCCCCGAGAAGGCGGGAGTTTCTACGAGCAGTACTTC	CASSFPREGGSFYEQYF
-	TRBV19	-	TRBJ2-7	TGTGCCAGTAGTCCTCGAGATGGAGCCTACGAGCAGTACTTC	CASSPRDGAYEQYF
-	TRBV4-1	-	TRBJ1-1	TGCGCCAGCAGCCTAAGCGGAGAGGGTAGCACTGAAGCTTTCTTT	CASSLSGEGSTEAFF